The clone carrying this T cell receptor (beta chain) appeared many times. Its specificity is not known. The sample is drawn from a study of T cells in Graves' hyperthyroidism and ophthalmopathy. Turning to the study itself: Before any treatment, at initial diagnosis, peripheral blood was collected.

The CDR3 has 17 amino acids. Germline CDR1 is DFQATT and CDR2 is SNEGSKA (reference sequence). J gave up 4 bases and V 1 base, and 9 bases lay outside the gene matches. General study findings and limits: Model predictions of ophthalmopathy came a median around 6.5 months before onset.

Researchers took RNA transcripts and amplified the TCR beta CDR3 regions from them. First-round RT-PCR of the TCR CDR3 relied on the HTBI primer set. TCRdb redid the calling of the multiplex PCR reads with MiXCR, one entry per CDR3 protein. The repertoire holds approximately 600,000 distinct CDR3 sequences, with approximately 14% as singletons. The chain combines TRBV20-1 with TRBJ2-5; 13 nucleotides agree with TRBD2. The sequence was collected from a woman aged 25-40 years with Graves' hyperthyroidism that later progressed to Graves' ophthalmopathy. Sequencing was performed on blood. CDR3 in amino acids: CSARVRGLAGVGETQYF. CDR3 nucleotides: TGCAGTGCTAGAGTTCGTGGACTAGCGGGAGTTGGAGAGACCCAGTACTTC.